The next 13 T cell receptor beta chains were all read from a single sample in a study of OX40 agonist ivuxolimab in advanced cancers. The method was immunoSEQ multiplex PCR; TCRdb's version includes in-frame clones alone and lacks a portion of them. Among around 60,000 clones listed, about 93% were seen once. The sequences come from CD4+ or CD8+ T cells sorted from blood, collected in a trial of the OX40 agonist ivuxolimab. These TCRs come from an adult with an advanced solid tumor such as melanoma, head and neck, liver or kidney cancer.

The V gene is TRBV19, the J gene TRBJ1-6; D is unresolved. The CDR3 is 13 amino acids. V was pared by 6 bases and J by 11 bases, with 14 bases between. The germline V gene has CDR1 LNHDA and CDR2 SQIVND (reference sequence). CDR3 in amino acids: CASRPSAWTPLHF. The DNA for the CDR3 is TGTGCCAGTAGACCCAGTGCGTGGACACCCCTCCACTTT.

Here the CDR3 reads CASSAAYSGKNIQYF. CDR3 nucleotides: TGTGCCAGCAGCGCGGCCTATAGCGGGAAAAACATTCAGTACTTC. V is TRBV28 and J is TRBJ2-4; 7 bases fit TRBD2. CDR3 length: 15 residues. Germline V gene sequence: CDR1 MDHEN, CDR2 SYDVKM. The trim removed 6 bases at V and 4 bases at J, leaving 9 bases unmatched.

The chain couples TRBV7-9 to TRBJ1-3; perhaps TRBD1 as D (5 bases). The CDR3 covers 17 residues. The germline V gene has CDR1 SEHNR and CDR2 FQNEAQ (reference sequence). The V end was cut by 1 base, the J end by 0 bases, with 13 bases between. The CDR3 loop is CASSLVLGRVSGNTIYF. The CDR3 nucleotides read TGTGCCAGCAGCTTAGTTCTTGGCAGGGTCTCTGGAAACACCATATATTTT.

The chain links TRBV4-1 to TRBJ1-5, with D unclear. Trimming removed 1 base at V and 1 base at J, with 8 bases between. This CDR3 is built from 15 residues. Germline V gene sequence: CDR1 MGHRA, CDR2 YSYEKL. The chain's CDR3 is CASSQGPMSNQPQHF. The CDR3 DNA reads TGCGCCAGCAGCCAAGGGCCGATGAGCAATCAGCCCCAGCATTTT.

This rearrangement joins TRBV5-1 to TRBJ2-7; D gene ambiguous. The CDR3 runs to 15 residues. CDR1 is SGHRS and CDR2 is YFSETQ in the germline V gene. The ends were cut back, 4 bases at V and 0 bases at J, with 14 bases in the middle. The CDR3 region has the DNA TGCGCCAGCAGCCTGGGCACAGTGAGCTCCTACGAGCAGTACTTC. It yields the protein CASSLGTVSSYEQYF.

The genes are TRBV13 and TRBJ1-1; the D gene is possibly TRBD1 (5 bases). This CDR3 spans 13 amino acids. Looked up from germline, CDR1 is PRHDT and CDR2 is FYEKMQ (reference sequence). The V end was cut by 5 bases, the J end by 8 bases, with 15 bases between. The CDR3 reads CASSRDPTAEAFF. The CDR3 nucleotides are TGTGCCAGCAGCCGGGACCCCACCGCCGAAGCTTTCTTT.

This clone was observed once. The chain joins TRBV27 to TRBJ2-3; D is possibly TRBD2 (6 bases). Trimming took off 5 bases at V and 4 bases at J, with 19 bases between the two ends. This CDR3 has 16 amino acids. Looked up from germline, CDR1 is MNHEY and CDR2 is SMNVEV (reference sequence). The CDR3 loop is CASSNFRDSAADTQYF. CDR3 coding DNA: TGTGCCAGCAGTAACTTCCGGGACTCCGCGGCAGATACGCAGTATTTT.

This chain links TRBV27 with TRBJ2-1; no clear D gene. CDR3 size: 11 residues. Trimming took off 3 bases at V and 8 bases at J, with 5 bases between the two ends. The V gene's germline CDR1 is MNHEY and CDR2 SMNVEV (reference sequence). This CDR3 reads CASSFRDEQFF. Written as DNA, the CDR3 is TGTGCCAGCAGTTTCCGAGATGAGCAGTTCTTC.

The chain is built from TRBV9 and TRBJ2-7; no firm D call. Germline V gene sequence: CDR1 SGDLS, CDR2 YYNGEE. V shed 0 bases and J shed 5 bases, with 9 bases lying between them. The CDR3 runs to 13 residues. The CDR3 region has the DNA TGTGCCAGCAGCGTAGGCAAGGACCACGAGCAGTACTTC. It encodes CASSVGKDHEQYF.

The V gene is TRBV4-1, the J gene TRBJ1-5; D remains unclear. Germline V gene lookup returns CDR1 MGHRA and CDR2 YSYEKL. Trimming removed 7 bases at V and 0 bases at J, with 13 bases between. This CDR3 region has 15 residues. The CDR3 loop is CASNTQENSNQPQHF. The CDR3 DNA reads TGCGCCAGCAACACCCAGGAAAATAGCAATCAGCCCCAGCATTTT.

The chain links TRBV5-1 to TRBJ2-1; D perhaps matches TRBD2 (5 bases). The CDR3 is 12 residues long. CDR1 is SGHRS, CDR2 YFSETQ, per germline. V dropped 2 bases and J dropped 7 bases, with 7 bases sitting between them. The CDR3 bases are TGCGCCAGCAGCTTCGGGAAGAATGAGCAGTTCTTC. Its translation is CASSFGKNEQFF. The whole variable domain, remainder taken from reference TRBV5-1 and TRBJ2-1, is KAGVTQTPRYLIKTRGQQVTLSCSPISGHRSVSWYQQTPGQGLQFLFEYFSETQRNKGNFPGRFSGRQFSNSRSEMNVSTLELGDSALYLCASSFGKNEQFFGPGTRLTVL.

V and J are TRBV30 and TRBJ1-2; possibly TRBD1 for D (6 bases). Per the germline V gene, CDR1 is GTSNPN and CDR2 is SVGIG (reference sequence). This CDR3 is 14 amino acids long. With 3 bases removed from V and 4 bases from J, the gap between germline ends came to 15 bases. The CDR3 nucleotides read TGTGCCTGGAGAGTTATGGGGGGCGGCTATGGCTACACCTTC. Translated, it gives CAWRVMGGGYGYTF.

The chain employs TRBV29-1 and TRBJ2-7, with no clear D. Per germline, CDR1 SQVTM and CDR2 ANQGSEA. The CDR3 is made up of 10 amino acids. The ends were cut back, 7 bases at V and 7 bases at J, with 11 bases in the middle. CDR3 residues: CSGSFEEQYF. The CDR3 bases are TGCAGCGGGAGCTTCGAGGAGCAGTACTTC.